Listed below are T cell receptor beta chains from one sample, sequenced in a study of human CD8 memory T cell subsets. TCRdb re-called the 5' RACE reads; one entry per CDR3 protein, DNA not given. This table holds 6,700 or so distinct CDR3 sequences. Sequenced: CD8+ T cells from PBMCs. These receptors originate from a human donor in good health. Each CDR3 is given with its conserved first and last residue. Only some rows state a clone size, as once, few, many or a class for expanded clones.

v_gene: TRBV28
j_gene: TRBJ2-7
abundance: medium-sized
CDR3aa: CASKVTGTYEQYF

v_gene: TRBV10-3
j_gene: TRBJ2-1
abundance: medium-sized
CDR3aa: CAISVGGPYNEQFF

v_gene: TRBV24-1
j_gene: TRBJ2-3
abundance: -
CDR3aa: CATSDLQGDSTDTQYF

v_gene: TRBV4-2
j_gene: TRBJ1-6
abundance: -
CDR3aa: CASSQDTYNSPLHF

v_gene: TRBV12-3/TRBV12-4
j_gene: TRBJ2-7
abundance: -
CDR3aa: CASSPGVSAEQYF

v_gene: TRBV7-7
j_gene: TRBJ2-3
abundance: -
CDR3aa: CASSYAVTDTQYF

v_gene: TRBV28
j_gene: TRBJ2-7
abundance: -
CDR3aa: CASSSQGYYEQYF

v_gene: TRBV12-3/TRBV12-4
j_gene: TRBJ2-7
abundance: medium-sized
CDR3aa: CASSFGTAYEQYF

v_gene: TRBV27
j_gene: TRBJ1-1
abundance: medium-sized
CDR3aa: CASSFGGGLEAFF

v_gene: TRBV20-1
j_gene: TRBJ2-7
abundance: -
CDR3aa: CSARGGSHEQYF

v_gene: TRBV11-3
j_gene: TRBJ2-2
abundance: -
CDR3aa: CASSFRGGTGELFF

v_gene: TRBV7-2
j_gene: TRBJ2-2
abundance: -
CDR3aa: CASSSPLTQANTGELFF

v_gene: TRBV10-2
j_gene: TRBJ1-2
abundance: -
CDR3aa: CASSEGGPAFGGYTF

v_gene: TRBV6-1
j_gene: TRBJ2-7
abundance: -
CDR3aa: CASRGELAFYEQYF

v_gene: TRBV20-1
j_gene: TRBJ2-7
abundance: medium-sized
CDR3aa: CSASGLAGVAEQYF

v_gene: TRBV12-3/TRBV12-4
j_gene: TRBJ1-1
abundance: -
CDR3aa: CASSQRDEAFF

v_gene: TRBV12-3/TRBV12-4
j_gene: TRBJ1-2
abundance: medium-sized
CDR3aa: CASSLTGVGDGYTF

v_gene: TRBV3-1
j_gene: TRBJ2-1
abundance: -
CDR3aa: CASSQGGDTYNEQFF

v_gene: TRBV11-2
j_gene: TRBJ2-7
abundance: -
CDR3aa: CASSSTEAEQYF

v_gene: TRBV10-3
j_gene: TRBJ1-1
abundance: medium-sized
CDR3aa: CAISEGVMNTEAFF

v_gene: TRBV6-2/TRBV6-3
j_gene: TRBJ2-7
abundance: -
CDR3aa: CASLETSGNYEQYF

v_gene: TRBV28
j_gene: TRBJ2-2
abundance: -
CDR3aa: CASRRGRPVTGELFF

v_gene: TRBV11-2
j_gene: TRBJ2-1
abundance: -
CDR3aa: CASSLQGHNEQFF

v_gene: TRBV11-2
j_gene: TRBJ2-3
abundance: medium-sized
CDR3aa: CASSSLAGGIDTQYF

v_gene: TRBV3-1
j_gene: TRBJ2-1
abundance: -
CDR3aa: CASSQDWTGVSNEQFF

v_gene: TRBV5-4
j_gene: TRBJ2-1
abundance: -
CDR3aa: CASSFSGNEQFF

v_gene: TRBV24-1
j_gene: TRBJ2-1
abundance: -
CDR3aa: CATSDRDSYNEQFF

v_gene: TRBV12-3/TRBV12-4
j_gene: TRBJ2-1
abundance: -
CDR3aa: CASRRETGLWDDEQFF

v_gene: TRBV27
j_gene: TRBJ1-2
abundance: -
CDR3aa: CASSIQGTAYGYTF

v_gene: TRBV18
j_gene: TRBJ2-3
abundance: -
CDR3aa: CASSPTGERTDTQYF

v_gene: TRBV4-3
j_gene: TRBJ2-2
abundance: -
CDR3aa: CASSQDSGVSGELFF

v_gene: TRBV27
j_gene: TRBJ2-1
abundance: -
CDR3aa: CASRDRGSGKQFF

v_gene: TRBV6-6
j_gene: TRBJ2-1
abundance: -
CDR3aa: CASSYGPSEQFF

v_gene: TRBV28
j_gene: TRBJ2-3
abundance: medium-sized
CDR3aa: CASSLFTNTDTQYF

v_gene: TRBV4-1
j_gene: TRBJ2-1
abundance: -
CDR3aa: CASSQDPLAGVYNEQFF

v_gene: TRBV19
j_gene: TRBJ2-2
abundance: -
CDR3aa: CASSPGLAGENTGELFF